The 25 T cell receptor beta chains given below trace back to one sample, sequenced in a study of CD8+CD57+ T cells in acquired aplastic anemia. Before being chosen for sequencing, patients had shown CD8+CD57+ cell expansion by flow cytometry. According to the study, genomic DNA was the template for TCR beta VDJ and CDR3 profiling. TCRdb called the reads again in MiXCR, with one record for every CDR3 protein. The sample yields 150,000 to 200,000 distinct CDR3 sequences, around 47% seen once. The sample comprised sorted CD4+, CD8+, or CD8+CD57+ T cells (not recorded which) from PBMCs. The receptors were gathered from a human donor with aplastic anemia.

Concerning this clonotype itself: Mismatch with germline at one junction end may stem from a read error. The V gene is TRBV18, the J gene TRBJ2-2; 7 nucleotides align to TRBD1. The CDR3 runs to 13 residues. Germline V CDR1 and CDR2: KGHSH, LQKENI. The CDR3 DNA reads as TGTGCCAGCTCGCCACAGGGGACCGGGGAGCTGTCTTTT. The encoded protein is CASSPQGTGELSF.

The chain recombines TRBV25-1 with TRBJ1-6; possibly TRBD1 for D (6 bases). Germline CDR1 is MGHDK and CDR2 is SYGVNS. The CDR3 consists of 16 residues. Trimming took 4 bases from V and 7 from J, leaving 17 bases between them. CDR3: CASSAPRGDGNSPLHF. For the CDR3, the DNA is TGTGCCAGCAGTGCCCCGAGGGGGGACGGGAATTCACCCCTCCACTTT. Combining the CDR3 with reference TRBV25-1 and TRBJ1-6 gives the whole variable domain EADIYQTPRYLVIGTGKKITLECSQTMGHDKMYWYQQDPGMELHLIHYSYGVNSTEKGDLSSESTVSRIRTEHFPLTLESARPSHTSQYLCASSAPRGDGNSPLHFGNGTRLTVT.

About this clonotype itself: This may come from a read error, since a much larger clone is one base off. This chain uses TRBV5-1 with TRBJ2-2; 7 positions match TRBD2. Germline V gene sequence: CDR1 SGHRS, CDR2 YFSETQ. The CDR3 totals 15 residues. The ends lost 3 bases at V and 6 bases at J; junction bases unmatched: 8. CDR3: CASSWGRRGAGELFF. The CDR3 nucleotides read TGCGCCAGCAGCTGGGGTCGACGGGGGGCCGGGGAGCTGTTTTTT. Full variable domain (outside the CDR3, taken from reference TRBV5-1 and TRBJ2-2): KAGVTQTPRYLIKTRGQQVTLSCSPISGHRSVSWYQQTPGQGLQFLFEYFSETQRNKGNFPGRFSGRQFSNSRSEMNVSTLELGDSALYLCASSWGRRGAGELFFGEGSRLTVL.

At least ten counts were recorded for this clonotype. The rearrangement links TRBV19 to TRBJ1-4, with D possibly matching TRBD1 (5 bases). The CDR3 is made up of 15 amino acids. Germline V gene data show CDR1 as LNHDA and CDR2 as SQIVND (reference sequence). Trimming removed 1 base from V and 8 bases from J, with 14 bases in between. CDR3 in amino acids: CASSIGAGVGEKLFF. The CDR3 DNA sequence: TGTGCCAGTAGTATAGGCGCGGGGGTAGGCGAAAAACTGTTTTTT.

DNA for the CDR3: TGTGCCAGCAGCCGAGGGGTGACTGGAAACACCATATATTTT. Translated, it gives CASSRGVTGNTIYF. The V call is TRBV13, the J call TRBJ1-3; D perhaps matches TRBD1 (5 bases). Germline V gene sequence: CDR1 PRHDT, CDR2 FYEKMQ (reference sequence). The CDR3 is 14 amino acids. Between the trimmed V and J ends, which lost 5 bases and 2 bases, there was a span of 10 bases.

This clonotype was counted a single time. The CDR3 coding sequence is TGCAGTGCTAGACGCGGTTCGGGTAATGAAAAACTGTTTTTT. Protein sequence: CSARRGSGNEKLFF. The V gene is TRBV20-1, the J gene TRBJ1-4; D ambiguous. V was cut by 2 bases and J by 4 bases, with 11 bases left in between. This CDR3 contains 14 residues. The germline gives CDR1 DFQATT, CDR2 SNEGSKA (reference sequence).

Comments on this clonotype: A junction end diverges from the germline sequence, so it may reflect a read error. The rearrangement links TRBV7-2 to TRBJ1-1, with D possibly being TRBD1 (5 bases). Germline V gene lookup returns CDR1 SGHTA and CDR2 FQGNSA. This CDR3 is built from 14 residues. The CDR3 region has the DNA TGTGCCAGCAGCTCAGACAGTGGGAACACTAAAGCTTCCTTT. Translating it yields CASSSDSGNTKASF.

This chain links TRBV5-1 with TRBJ1-1; TRBD1 might be the D (5 bases). Trimming took 0 bases from V and 4 from J, leaving 13 bases between them. This CDR3 has 15 residues. Germline CDR1 and CDR2: SGHRS and YFSETQ. The CDR3: CASSLVGRVSTEAFF. In DNA form, the CDR3 reads TGCGCCAGCAGCTTGGTAGGCAGGGTGAGCACTGAAGCTTTCTTT.

V and J are TRBV12-3 or TRBV12-4 and TRBJ2-7; tentatively, D is TRBD2 (5 bases). The CDR3 has 15 residues. V lost 6 bases, J lost 5 bases, and 20 bases lay in between. CDR3 region: CASSRPEVGRNEQYF. The CDR3, as DNA: TGTGCCAGCAGCCGCCCGGAGGTGGGTCGGAACGAGCAGTACTTC.

A note on this clonotype: Since a much larger clone is just one base distant, this may be a read error. The chain uses TRBV24-1 and TRBJ2-1, with D possibly TRBD2 on 5 matching bases. This CDR3 is built from 13 residues. Germline V lookup: CDR1 KGHDR, CDR2 SFDVKD. The chain's CDR3 is CASSPRRTGEQFF. The CDR3 coding sequence is TGTGCCAGCAGTCCCCGCCGTACGGGGGAGCAGTTCTTC.

This clonotype showed up just a few times. The chain uses TRBV7-6 and TRBJ2-5; D remains unclear. This CDR3 contains 13 residues. Germline CDR1 SGHVS, CDR2 FNYEAQ. The V end lost 7 bases, the J end lost 5 bases, and 14 bases lay between the germline ends. CDR3 in amino acids: CASTFYEGETQYF. The DNA of the CDR3 is TGTGCCAGCACTTTTTACGAAGGGGAGACCCAGTACTTC.

Comments on this clonotype: One junction end disagrees with the germline gene, perhaps due to a read error. CDR3: CAGSRGTETYEQYF. The CDR3 region has the DNA TGTGCCGGCAGCCGGGGGACAGAAACCTACGAGCAGTACTTC. The chain uses TRBV7-8 and TRBJ2-7; weak D call: TRBD1 (7 bases). The CDR3 sequence is 14 residues long. In germline, CDR1 is SGHVS, CDR2 FQNEAQ.

This clonotype has at least ten counts. CDR3 residues: CASSYDRGRVEQYF. The DNA for the CDR3 is TGTGCCAGCAGTTACGACAGGGGGCGCGTCGAGCAGTACTTC. This chain uses TRBV6-5 with TRBJ2-7, with 10 positions matching TRBD1. The CDR3 contains 14 residues. From germline, CDR1 is MNHEY and CDR2 SVGAGI. V trimming: 2 bases; J trimming: 6 bases; junction bases outside the gene matches: 4.

This clonotype appeared a few times. The chain joins TRBV4-1 to TRBJ2-5; 8 bases match TRBD2. V gave up 1 base and J gave up 5 bases; unmatched junction bases: 9. Germline V lookup: CDR1 MGHRA, CDR2 YSYEKL. The CDR3 totals 16 residues. The CDR3 region has the DNA TGCGCCAGCAGCCAAGGGCATGCGGGAGGTGGGGAGACCCAGTACTTC. This codes for CASSQGHAGGGETQYF.

This clonotype came up once. The chain couples TRBV10-3 to TRBJ1-3; D gene unclear. Trimming cost V 2 bases and J 2 bases, with 4 bases left between them. Germline V CDR1 and CDR2: ENHRY, SYGVKD. The CDR3 consists of 13 residues. The CDR3 DNA reads TGTGCCATCAGTGAGCAGGCTGGAAACACCATATATTTT. Its translation: CAISEQAGNTIYF.

This clonotype was seen at least ten times. The V and J genes are TRBV6-1 and TRBJ2-3; D tentatively fits TRBD1 or TRBD2 (5 bases each). V was trimmed by 6 bases and J by 4 bases, leaving 17 bases between them. The germline V gene has CDR1 MNHNS and CDR2 SASEGT. The CDR3 loop spans 15 amino acids. For the CDR3, the DNA is TGTGCCAGCAGCAGTTGGGACCCCGTCGCAGATACGCAGTATTTT. It is translated as CASSSWDPVADTQYF.

This chain connects TRBV28 to TRBJ1-1; tentatively, D is TRBD1 (6 bases). Trimming stripped 5 bases from V and 6 bases from J, with 19 bases between. The CDR3 extends over 15 amino acids. Germline V lookup: CDR1 MDHEN, CDR2 SYDVKM. The CDR3 nucleotides are TGTGCCAGCAGTCCACCCACAGGGACGGAGGCTGAAGCTTTCTTT. It encodes CASSPPTGTEAEAFF.

There are many counts of this clonotype. The chain employs TRBV15 and TRBJ2-7; possible D gene TRBD2, 6 bases. The V end was cut by 2 bases, the J end by 3 bases, with 17 bases between. The germline V gene encodes CDR1 LNHNV and CDR2 YYDKDF (reference sequence). The CDR3 is 16 amino acids. The CDR3 bases are TGTGCCACCAGCAGACTCCTGACTAGATCCGACTACGAGCAGTACTTC. Its protein product is CATSRLLTRSDYEQYF.

In its sample, this clonotype was seen many times. CDR3 in amino acids: CASSRLGGYGYTF. The CDR3 DNA reads as TGCGCCAGCAGCCGCTTAGGGGGGTATGGCTACACCTTC. The chain joins TRBV5-1 to TRBJ1-2; D perhaps matches TRBD1 (6 bases). The germline gives CDR1 SGHRS, CDR2 YFSETQ. Trimming stripped 4 bases from V and 5 bases from J, with 12 bases between. The CDR3 runs to 13 residues.

This clonotype has at least ten counts. The chain uses TRBV5-1 and TRBJ2-3; TRBD2 matches at 11 bases. The germline CDR1 and CDR2 sequences are SGHRS and YFSETQ. V shed 4 bases, J shed 2 bases, and the junction held 6 bases outside the gene matches. The CDR3 is 16 residues long. As DNA, the CDR3 is TGCGCCAGCAGCCCTGGGACTAGCGGAAACACAGATACGCAGTATTTT. Translating it yields CASSPGTSGNTDTQYF. Variable domain in full (rest from reference TRBV5-1 and TRBJ2-3): KAGVTQTPRYLIKTRGQQVTLSCSPISGHRSVSWYQQTPGQGLQFLFEYFSETQRNKGNFPGRFSGRQFSNSRSEMNVSTLELGDSALYLCASSPGTSGNTDTQYFGPGTRLTVL.

This rearrangement joins TRBV6-2 or TRBV6-3 to TRBJ2-5; D remains unclear. CDR3 length: 13 residues. The V end was cut by 6 bases, the J end by 2 bases, with 10 bases between. Per germline, CDR1 MNHEY and CDR2 SVGEGT. The CDR3 DNA reads TGTGCCAGCAGCGTAGATCCGCAAGAGACCCAGTACTTC. As protein: CASSVDPQETQYF.

This sequence joins TRBV2 and TRBJ2-3; 13 bases match TRBD2. This CDR3 is built from 17 residues. The V gene's germline CDR1 is SNHLY and CDR2 FYNNEI. With V trimmed by 7 bases and J by 2 bases, 9 bases remained unmatched. Here the CDR3 reads CASTLTSGGPITDTQYF. CDR3 bases: TGTGCCAGCACCCTGACTAGCGGGGGGCCAATCACAGATACGCAGTATTTT.

This clonotype came up many times. This chain links TRBV10-3 with TRBJ2-3, with D possibly matching TRBD1 (5 bases). Germline values: CDR1 ENHRY, CDR2 SYGVKD. V was clipped by 1 base and J by 4 bases, with 6 bases between them. The length of the CDR3 is 13 residues. The DNA for the CDR3 is TGTGCCATCAGTGAGTTGACAGCAGATACGCAGTATTTT. Translation gives CAISELTADTQYF.

The chain carries TRBV10-3 and TRBJ2-5; 9 bases are shared with TRBD2. The CDR3 runs to 15 residues. Germline CDR1 ENHRY, CDR2 SYGVKD. V dropped 4 bases and J dropped 9; count of bases not matched to a gene: 12. CDR3 sequence (DNA): TGTGCCATCAGTGCGGTGACTAGCGGAGGGGCGGCCCAGTACTTC. It is translated as CAISAVTSGGAAQYF.

This clonotype was detected many times. This chain uses TRBV6-2 or TRBV6-3 with TRBJ1-4; D is ambiguous. Trimming cost V 5 bases and J 3 bases, with 7 bases left between them. Germline CDR1 and CDR2: MNHEY and SVGEGT. The CDR3 has 13 amino acids. The CDR3 region is CASSPWSNEKLFF. The DNA for the CDR3 is TGTGCCAGCAGTCCTTGGTCTAATGAAAAACTGTTTTTT.